The 12 T cell receptor beta chains below all came from one sample that was sequenced in a study of graft-versus-host responses after intestinal transplantation. No antigen has been identified for these receptors. The repertoire was sequenced with immunoSEQ multiplex PCR; TCRdb's copy has only in-frame clones and lacks some. The data show about 100,000 clones, over 75% seen once. The input for sequencing was unstimulated CD4+ T cells sorted from spleen or lymph node cells, taken before transplant. Source of these receptors: a human donor who was the organ donor for an intestinal transplant.

The chain employs TRBV10-3 and TRBJ1-2; TRBD1 agrees at 7 bases. The CDR3 totals 16 residues. V lost 7 bases, J lost 9 bases, and 20 bases stayed unmatched. Looked up from germline, CDR1 is ENHRY and CDR2 is SYGVKD. CDR3 in amino acids: CAITHLPDREGLSYTF. The CDR3 DNA reads as TGTGCCATCACCCACCTACCCGACAGGGAAGGTTTGAGCTACACCTTC.

The chain is built from TRBV5-8 and TRBJ2-5; D tentatively reads TRBD1 or TRBD2 (5 bases each). Germline values: CDR1 SGHTS, CDR2 YDEGEE. Trimming removed 4 bases at V and 9 bases at J, with 16 bases between. The CDR3 runs to 13 residues. The CDR3 loop is CASSPPLGTSQYF. DNA for the CDR3: TGTGCCAGCAGCCCTCCCCTGGGGACGTCCCAGTACTTC.

This chain links TRBV2 with TRBJ1-5, with 7 bases aligning to TRBD1. This CDR3 region has 16 residues. Germline V gene lookup returns CDR1 SNHLY and CDR2 FYNNEI. J lost 1 base, V lost 3 bases, and 6 bases had no gene match. CDR3 amino acids: CASSDIRDRSNQPQHF. CDR3 DNA: TGTGCCAGCAGTGATATTAGGGACAGAAGCAATCAGCCCCAGCATTTT.

The rearrangement uses TRBV6-1 and TRBJ2-7, with D possibly being TRBD2 (5 bases). This CDR3 is 15 amino acids long. Germline CDR1 reads MNHNS; CDR2 reads SASEGT. The V end lost 5 bases, the J end lost 5 bases, and 19 bases lay between the germline ends. CDR3 loop: CASSRPGFPGNEQYF. In nucleotides, the CDR3 is TGTGCCAGCAGTCGCCCGGGATTTCCTGGCAACGAGCAGTACTTC.

This clone has only a few counts. The chain carries TRBV6-1 and TRBJ1-5; D is undetermined. V shed 1 base and J shed 3 bases, with 10 bases lying between them. Germline V gives CDR1 MNHNS, CDR2 SASEGT. CDR3 size: 15 residues. The CDR3 region is CASSEGGSLNQPQHF. The CDR3 DNA reads TGTGCCAGCAGTGAAGGGGGAAGTCTCAATCAGCCCCAGCATTTT.

The chain links TRBV4-2 to TRBJ1-2, with no clear D. The germline gives CDR1 LGHNA, CDR2 YNFKEQ. The CDR3 length is 15 residues. Between the trimmed V and J ends, which lost 1 base and 4 bases, there was a span of 13 bases. CDR3 coding DNA: TGTGCCAGCAGCCAAGGAGAAAGGGAGACCTATGGCTACACCTTC. Translating it yields CASSQGERETYGYTF.

The V gene is TRBV6-1, the J gene TRBJ1-4; the D gene is possibly TRBD1 (5 bases). The germline V gene has CDR1 MNHNS and CDR2 SASEGT. This CDR3 contains 15 residues. V lost 4 bases and J lost 0, with 9 bases in between. The CDR3 nucleotides read TGTGCCAGCAGTGGGAGGGGCTCAACTAATGAAAAACTGTTTTTT. Its protein is CASSGRGSTNEKLFF.

J is TRBJ1-2 and V is TRBV5-1; no definite D call. Germline V gene data show CDR1 as SGHRS and CDR2 as YFSETQ. CDR3 length equals 15 residues. The V and J ends lost 0 bases and 2 bases respectively, with 11 bases between them. CDR3 sequence (DNA): TGCGCCAGCAGCTTGGGAGGGTATGGGAACTATGGCTACACCTTC. Translation: CASSLGGYGNYGYTF.

The V and J genes are TRBV15 and TRBJ1-1, with 7 positions matching TRBD1. The germline gives CDR1 LNHNV, CDR2 YYDKDF (reference sequence). This CDR3 is built from 15 residues. With 1 base clipped from V and 4 bases from J, the junction kept 6 bases outside the gene matches. The CDR3, as DNA: TGTGCCACCAGCAGAGCGGACACAGGGGCCACTGAAGCTTTCTTT. Amino acid sequence: CATSRADTGATEAFF.

The chain is built from TRBV18 and TRBJ2-1; 7 nucleotides align to TRBD2. The junction had 7 bases not matched to a gene; V was cut back by 0 bases and J by 8 bases. CDR3 length: 15 residues. Germline V gene data show CDR1 as KGHSH and CDR2 as LQKENI. Here the CDR3 DNA reads TGTGCCAGCTCACCACCGGCGGGAGTCTCCTATGAGCAGTTCTTC. Its protein product is CASSPPAGVSYEQFF.

The sample holds one count of this clone. The V gene is TRBV10-3, the J gene TRBJ1-5; tentatively, D is TRBD1 (6 bases). The CDR3 runs 17 residues. Trimming took 0 bases from V and 0 from J, leaving 12 bases between them. Germline CDR1 and CDR2: ENHRY and SYGVKD. This CDR3 is CAISESLQGFSNQPQHF. The DNA of the CDR3 is TGTGCCATCAGTGAGTCACTTCAGGGGTTTAGCAATCAGCCCCAGCATTTT.

The V and J genes are TRBV5-6 and TRBJ1-1; D gene unclear. V lost 2 bases, J lost 3 bases, and 11 bases lay in between. In germline, CDR1 is SGHDT, CDR2 YYEEEE. The CDR3 sequence is 14 residues long. CDR3 bases: TGTGCCAGCAGCTTTGGTCATGGGGACACTGAAGCTTTCTTT. It encodes CASSFGHGDTEAFF. Together with reference TRBV5-6 and TRBJ1-1, the CDR3 gives the full variable domain: DAGVTQSPTHLIKTRGQQVTLRCSPKSGHDTVSWYQQALGQGPQFIFQYYEEEERQRGNFPDRFSGHQFPNYSSELNVNALLLGDSALYLCASSFGHGDTEAFFGQGTRLTVV.